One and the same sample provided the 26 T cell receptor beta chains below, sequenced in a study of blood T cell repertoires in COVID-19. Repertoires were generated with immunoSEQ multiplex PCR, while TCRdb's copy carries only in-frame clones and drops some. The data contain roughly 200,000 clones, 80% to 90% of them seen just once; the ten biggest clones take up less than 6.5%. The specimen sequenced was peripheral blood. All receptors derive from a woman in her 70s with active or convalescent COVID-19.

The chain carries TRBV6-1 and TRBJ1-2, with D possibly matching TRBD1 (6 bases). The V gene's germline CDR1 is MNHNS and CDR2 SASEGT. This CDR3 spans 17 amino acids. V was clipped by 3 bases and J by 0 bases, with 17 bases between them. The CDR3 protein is CASSDDPFRTANYGYTF. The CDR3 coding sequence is TGTGCCAGCAGTGATGACCCTTTCCGGACAGCTAACTATGGCTACACCTTC.

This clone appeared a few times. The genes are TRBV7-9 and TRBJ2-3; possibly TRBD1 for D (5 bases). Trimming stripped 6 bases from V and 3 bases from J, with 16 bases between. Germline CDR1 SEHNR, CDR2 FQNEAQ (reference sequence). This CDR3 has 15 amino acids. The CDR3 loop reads CASSNGHLGTDTQYF. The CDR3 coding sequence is TGTGCCAGCAGTAACGGACACCTTGGTACAGATACGCAGTATTTT.

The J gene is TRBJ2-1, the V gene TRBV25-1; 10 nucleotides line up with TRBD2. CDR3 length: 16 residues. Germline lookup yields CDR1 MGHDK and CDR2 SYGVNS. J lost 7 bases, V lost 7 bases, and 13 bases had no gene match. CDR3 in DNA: TGTGCCAGCACAACATTAGCAGAGGGACTAGCGAATGAGCAGTTCTTC. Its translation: CASTTLAEGLANEQFF.

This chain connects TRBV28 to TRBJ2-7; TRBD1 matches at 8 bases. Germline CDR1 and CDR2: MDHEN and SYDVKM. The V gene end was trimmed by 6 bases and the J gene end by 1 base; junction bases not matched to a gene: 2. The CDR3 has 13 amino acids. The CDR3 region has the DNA TGTGCCAGCAGCAGACAGGGGTCCTACGAGCAGTACTTC. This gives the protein CASSRQGSYEQYF. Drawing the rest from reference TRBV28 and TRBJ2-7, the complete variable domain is DVKVTQSSRYLVKRTGEKVFLECVQDMDHENMFWYRQDPGLGLRLIYFSYDVKMKEKGDIPEGYSVSREKKERFSLILESASTNQTSMYLCASSRQGSYEQYFGPGTRLTVT.

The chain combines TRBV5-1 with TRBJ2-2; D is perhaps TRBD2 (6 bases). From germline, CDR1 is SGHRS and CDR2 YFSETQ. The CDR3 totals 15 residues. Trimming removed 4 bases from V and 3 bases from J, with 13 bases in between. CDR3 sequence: CASSQREDHTGELFF. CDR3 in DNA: TGCGCCAGCAGCCAGAGGGAGGATCACACCGGGGAGCTGTTTTTT.

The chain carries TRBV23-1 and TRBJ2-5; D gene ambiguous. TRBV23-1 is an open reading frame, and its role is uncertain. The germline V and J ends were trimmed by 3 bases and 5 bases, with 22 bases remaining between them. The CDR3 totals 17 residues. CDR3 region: CASSHLPGRTNQETQYF. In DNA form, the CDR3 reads TGCGCCAGCAGTCACCTGCCGGGTCGAACCAATCAGGAGACCCAGTACTTC.

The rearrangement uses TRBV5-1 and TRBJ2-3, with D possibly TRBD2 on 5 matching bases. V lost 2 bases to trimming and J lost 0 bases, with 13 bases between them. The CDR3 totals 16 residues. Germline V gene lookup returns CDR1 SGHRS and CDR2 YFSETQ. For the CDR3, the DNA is TGCGCCAGCAGCTTTCAAGCGGAAATCAGCACAGATACGCAGTATTTT. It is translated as CASSFQAEISTDTQYF.

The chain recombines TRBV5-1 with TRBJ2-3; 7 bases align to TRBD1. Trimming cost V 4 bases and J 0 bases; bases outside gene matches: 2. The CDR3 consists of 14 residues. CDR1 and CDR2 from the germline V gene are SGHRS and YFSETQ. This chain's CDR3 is CASSRQGSTDTQYF. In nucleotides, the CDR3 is TGCGCCAGCAGCCGACAGGGAAGCACAGATACGCAGTATTTT.

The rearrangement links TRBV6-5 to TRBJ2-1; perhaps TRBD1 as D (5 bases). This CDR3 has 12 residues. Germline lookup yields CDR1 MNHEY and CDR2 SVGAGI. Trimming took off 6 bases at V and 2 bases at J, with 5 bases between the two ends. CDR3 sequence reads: CASRDTYNEQFF. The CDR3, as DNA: TGTGCCAGCAGGGACACCTACAATGAGCAGTTCTTC.

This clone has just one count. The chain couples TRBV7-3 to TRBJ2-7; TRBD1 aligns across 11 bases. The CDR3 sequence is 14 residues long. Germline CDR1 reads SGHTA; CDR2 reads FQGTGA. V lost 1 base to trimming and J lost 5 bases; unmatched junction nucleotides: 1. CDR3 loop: CASSLKGQGDEQYF. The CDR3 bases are TGTGCCAGCAGCTTAAAGGGACAGGGGGACGAGCAGTACTTC.

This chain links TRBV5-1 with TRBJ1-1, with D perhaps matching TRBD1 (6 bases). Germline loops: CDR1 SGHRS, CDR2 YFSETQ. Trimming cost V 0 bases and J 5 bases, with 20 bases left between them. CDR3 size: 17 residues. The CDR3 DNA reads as TGCGCCAGCAGCTTGGGGGGGCCAGGTGGCACGGCGACTGAAGCTTTCTTT. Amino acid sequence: CASSLGGPGGTATEAFF.

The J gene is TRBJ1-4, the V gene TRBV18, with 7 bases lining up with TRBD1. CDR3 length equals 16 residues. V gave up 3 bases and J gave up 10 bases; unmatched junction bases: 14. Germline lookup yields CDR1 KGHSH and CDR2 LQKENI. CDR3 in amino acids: CASSPGSQGGAGKLFF. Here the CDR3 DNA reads TGTGCCAGCTCACCGGGTTCTCAAGGGGGCGCAGGAAAACTGTTTTTT.

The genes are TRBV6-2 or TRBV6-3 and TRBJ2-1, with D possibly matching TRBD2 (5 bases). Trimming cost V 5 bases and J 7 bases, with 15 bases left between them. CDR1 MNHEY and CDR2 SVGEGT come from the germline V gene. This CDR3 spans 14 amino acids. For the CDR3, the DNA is TGTGCCAGCAGTCCCCCATCACGAGGGAATGAGCAGTTCTTC. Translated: CASSPPSRGNEQFF.

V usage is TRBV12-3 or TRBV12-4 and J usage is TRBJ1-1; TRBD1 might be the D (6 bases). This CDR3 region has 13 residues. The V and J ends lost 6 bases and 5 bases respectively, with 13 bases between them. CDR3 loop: CASRTTGWTEAFF. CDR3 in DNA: TGTGCCAGCAGGACTACAGGGTGGACTGAAGCTTTCTTT.

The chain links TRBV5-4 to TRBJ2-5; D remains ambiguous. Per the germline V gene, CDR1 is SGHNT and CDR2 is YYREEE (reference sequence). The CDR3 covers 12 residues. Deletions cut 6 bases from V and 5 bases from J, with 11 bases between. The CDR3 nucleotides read TGTGCCAGCACTCCCCGGTGGGAGACCCAGTACTTC. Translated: CASTPRWETQYF.

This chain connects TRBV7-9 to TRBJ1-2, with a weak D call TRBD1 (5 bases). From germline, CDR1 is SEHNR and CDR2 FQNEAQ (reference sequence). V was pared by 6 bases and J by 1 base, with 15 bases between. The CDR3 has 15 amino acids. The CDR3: CASSPNHRFNYGYTF. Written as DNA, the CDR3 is TGTGCCAGCAGTCCCAACCACAGGTTTAACTATGGCTACACCTTC.

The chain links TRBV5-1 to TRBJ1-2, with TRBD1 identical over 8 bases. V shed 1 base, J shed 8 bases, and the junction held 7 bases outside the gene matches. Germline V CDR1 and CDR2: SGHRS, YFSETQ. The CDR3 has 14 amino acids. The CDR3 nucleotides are TGCGCCAGCAGCTTGTTCGGACAGGGAAACGGCTACACCTTC. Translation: CASSLFGQGNGYTF.

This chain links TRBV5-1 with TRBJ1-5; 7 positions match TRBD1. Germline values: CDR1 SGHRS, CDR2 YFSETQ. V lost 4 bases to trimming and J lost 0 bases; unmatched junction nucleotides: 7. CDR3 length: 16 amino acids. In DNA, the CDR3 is TGCGCCAGCAGCCCCGGGACAGCGGATAGCAATCAGCCCCAGCATTTT. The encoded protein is CASSPGTADSNQPQHF.

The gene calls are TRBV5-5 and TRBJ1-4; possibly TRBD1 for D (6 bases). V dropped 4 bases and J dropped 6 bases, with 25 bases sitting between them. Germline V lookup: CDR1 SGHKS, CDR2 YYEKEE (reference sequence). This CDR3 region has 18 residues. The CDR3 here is CASSIGGGPGRVDEKLFF. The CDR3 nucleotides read TGTGCCAGCAGCATCGGTGGGGGCCCAGGGAGGGTAGATGAAAAACTGTTTTTT.

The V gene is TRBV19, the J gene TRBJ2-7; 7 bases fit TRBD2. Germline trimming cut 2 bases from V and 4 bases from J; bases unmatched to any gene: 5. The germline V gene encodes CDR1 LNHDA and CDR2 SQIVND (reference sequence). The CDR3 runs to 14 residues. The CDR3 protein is CASSISGITYEQYF. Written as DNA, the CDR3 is TGTGCCAGTAGTATAAGCGGGATTACTTACGAGCAGTACTTC. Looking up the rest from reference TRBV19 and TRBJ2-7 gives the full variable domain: DGGITQSPKYLFRKEGQNVTLSCEQNLNHDAMYWYRQDPGQGLRLIYYSQIVNDFQKGDIAEGYSVSREKKESFPLTVTSAQKNPTAFYLCASSISGITYEQYFGPGTRLTVT.

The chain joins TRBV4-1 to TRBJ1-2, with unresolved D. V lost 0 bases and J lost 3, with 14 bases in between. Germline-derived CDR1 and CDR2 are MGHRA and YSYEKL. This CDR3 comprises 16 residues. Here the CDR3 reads CASSQEAAATHYGYTF. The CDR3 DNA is TGCGCCAGCAGCCAAGAAGCTGCGGCCACCCACTATGGCTACACCTTC.

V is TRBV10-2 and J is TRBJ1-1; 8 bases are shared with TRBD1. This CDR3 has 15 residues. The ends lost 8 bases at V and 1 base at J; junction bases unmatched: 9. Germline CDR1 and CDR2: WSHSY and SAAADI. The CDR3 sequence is CASRYLDRENTEAFF. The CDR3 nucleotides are TGCGCCAGCCGCTACTTGGACAGGGAGAACACTGAAGCTTTCTTT.

For the CDR3, the DNA is TGTGCCAGCAGTCCTAAGGGGGATACCAAAAACATTCAGTACTTC. This codes for CASSPKGDTKNIQYF. J is TRBJ2-4 and V is TRBV6-5; D is perhaps TRBD1 (6 bases). Germline CDR1 and CDR2: MNHEY and SVGAGI. There are 15 residues in the CDR3. V lost 5 bases and J lost 2, with 13 bases in between.

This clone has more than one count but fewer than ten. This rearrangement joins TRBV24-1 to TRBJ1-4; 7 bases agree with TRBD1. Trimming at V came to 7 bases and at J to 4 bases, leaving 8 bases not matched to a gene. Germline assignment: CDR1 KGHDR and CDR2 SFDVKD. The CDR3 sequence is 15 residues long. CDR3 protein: CATRPKGAVNEKLFF. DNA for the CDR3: TGTGCCACCAGGCCTAAGGGGGCTGTTAATGAAAAACTGTTTTTT.

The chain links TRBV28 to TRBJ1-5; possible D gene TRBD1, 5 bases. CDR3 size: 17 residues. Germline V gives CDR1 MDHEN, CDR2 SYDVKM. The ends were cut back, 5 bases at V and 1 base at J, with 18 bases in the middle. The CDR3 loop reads CASSLTGGSSSNQPQHF. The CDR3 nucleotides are TGTGCCAGCAGTCTAACCGGGGGGAGCTCCAGCAATCAGCCCCAGCATTTT.

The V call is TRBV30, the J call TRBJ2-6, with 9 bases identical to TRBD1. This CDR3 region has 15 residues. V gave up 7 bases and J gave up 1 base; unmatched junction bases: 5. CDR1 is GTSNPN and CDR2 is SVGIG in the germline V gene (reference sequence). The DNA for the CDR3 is TGTGCCTACGACAGGGGGGGTTCTGGGGCCAACGTCCTGACTTTC. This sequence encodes CAYDRGGSGANVLTF.